This is a list of T cell receptor beta chains from one sample in a study of blood T cell repertoires in COVID-19. The table came from immunoSEQ multiplex PCR; TCRdb's copy has only in-frame clones and leaves some out. The repertoire holds about 180,000 clones, with approximately 88% as singletons. Sequenced: peripheral blood. The source is a woman aged 60-75 years with acute or convalescent COVID-19. Each CDR3 is given without its conserved first and last residue. Fields, in order: CDR3 length, J gene, V gene, clone size, CDR3 protein. Expanded clones get a size class; other rows say once, few or many, or leave the size out.

cdr3_length: 13
j_call: TRBJ2-4
v_call: TRBV18
clone_size: NA
cdr3_aa: ASSTTGLAKNIQY

cdr3_length: 14
j_call: TRBJ1-5
v_call: TRBV19
clone_size: NA
cdr3_aa: ASSIGQGNSNQPQH

cdr3_length: 12
j_call: TRBJ1-5
v_call: TRBV30
clone_size: NA
cdr3_aa: AWSVVAGNQPQH

cdr3_length: 15
j_call: TRBJ2-3
v_call: TRBV21-1
clone_size: NA
cdr3_aa: ASSKATGHRRTDTQY

cdr3_length: 13
j_call: TRBJ2-7
v_call: TRBV6-5
clone_size: NA
cdr3_aa: ASSYSKGAPYEQY

cdr3_length: 14
j_call: TRBJ1-1
v_call: TRBV19
clone_size: NA
cdr3_aa: ASQTGPSLGRTEAF

cdr3_length: 14
j_call: TRBJ2-7
v_call: TRBV10-3
clone_size: NA
cdr3_aa: AISSPRQGTLDEQY

cdr3_length: 14
j_call: TRBJ1-1
v_call: TRBV6-2/TRBV6-3
clone_size: NA
cdr3_aa: ASSSSLNRLRTEAF

cdr3_length: 13
j_call: TRBJ1-2
v_call: TRBV9
clone_size: NA
cdr3_aa: ASSPRDRGNYGYT

cdr3_length: 11
j_call: TRBJ2-2
v_call: TRBV12-3/TRBV12-4
clone_size: NA
cdr3_aa: ASSTRNTGELF

cdr3_length: 12
j_call: TRBJ1-6
v_call: TRBV30
clone_size: NA
cdr3_aa: AWKMQGADSPLH

cdr3_length: 10
j_call: TRBJ2-5
v_call: TRBV11-3
clone_size: NA
cdr3_aa: ASSFALALRY

cdr3_length: 12
j_call: TRBJ2-2
v_call: TRBV11-2
clone_size: NA
cdr3_aa: ASSSNRDSGELF

cdr3_length: 13
j_call: TRBJ2-3
v_call: TRBV5-5
clone_size: NA
cdr3_aa: ASSPADWSTDTQY

cdr3_length: 13
j_call: TRBJ1-4
v_call: TRBV6-5
clone_size: NA
cdr3_aa: ASRGTGASNEKLF

cdr3_length: 11
j_call: TRBJ2-7
v_call: TRBV14
clone_size: NA
cdr3_aa: ASSQAGSSEQY

cdr3_length: 17
j_call: TRBJ2-1
v_call: TRBV9
clone_size: NA
cdr3_aa: ASSAPDMAAGSLSNEQF

cdr3_length: 11
j_call: TRBJ1-6
v_call: TRBV3-1/TRBV3-2
clone_size: once
cdr3_aa: ASSQSPNSPLH

cdr3_length: 11
j_call: TRBJ1-1
v_call: TRBV11-1
clone_size: NA
cdr3_aa: ASSLQENTEAF

cdr3_length: 11
j_call: TRBJ2-5
v_call: TRBV7-3
clone_size: NA
cdr3_aa: ASSRGGEETQY

cdr3_length: 12
j_call: TRBJ2-3
v_call: TRBV11-2
clone_size: NA
cdr3_aa: ASVQGGGTDTQY

cdr3_length: 16
j_call: TRBJ2-3
v_call: TRBV28
clone_size: NA
cdr3_aa: ASSRVTSGGVSTDTQY

cdr3_length: 14
j_call: TRBJ2-7
v_call: TRBV30
clone_size: NA
cdr3_aa: AWSLNAGTGGAGQY

cdr3_length: 13
j_call: TRBJ2-7
v_call: TRBV27
clone_size: NA
cdr3_aa: ASYPKAGSTYEQY

cdr3_length: 12
j_call: TRBJ2-7
v_call: TRBV30
clone_size: NA
cdr3_aa: AWGPKLSSYEQY

cdr3_length: 14
j_call: TRBJ1-6
v_call: TRBV28
clone_size: NA
cdr3_aa: ASTVFTRGTDSPLH

cdr3_length: 13
j_call: TRBJ2-7
v_call: TRBV7-2
clone_size: once
cdr3_aa: ASRASSGGGGEQY

cdr3_length: 11
j_call: TRBJ2-3
v_call: TRBV5-1
clone_size: NA
cdr3_aa: ASSPREADTQY

cdr3_length: 11
j_call: TRBJ1-5
v_call: TRBV19
clone_size: NA
cdr3_aa: ASSNDRAQPQH

cdr3_length: 14
j_call: TRBJ2-5
v_call: TRBV15
clone_size: NA
cdr3_aa: ATRAGDRDPGETQY

cdr3_length: 17
j_call: TRBJ1-3
v_call: TRBV9
clone_size: NA
cdr3_aa: ASSAGQTYLTTSGNTIY

cdr3_length: 14
j_call: TRBJ1-2
v_call: TRBV11-1
clone_size: few
cdr3_aa: ASSPGGRSANYGYT

cdr3_length: 12
j_call: TRBJ1-2
v_call: TRBV7-2
clone_size: NA
cdr3_aa: ASRPPGSGYGYT

cdr3_length: 12
j_call: TRBJ2-7
v_call: TRBV2
clone_size: NA
cdr3_aa: ASSARIESYEQY

cdr3_length: 12
j_call: TRBJ2-3
v_call: TRBV11-1
clone_size: NA
cdr3_aa: ASSLEWSTDTQY

cdr3_length: 13
j_call: TRBJ1-1
v_call: TRBV7-2
clone_size: NA
cdr3_aa: ASSLDPGLNTEAF

cdr3_length: 12
j_call: TRBJ2-7
v_call: TRBV4-3
clone_size: NA
cdr3_aa: ASSPGTGDYEQY

cdr3_length: 14
j_call: TRBJ1-6
v_call: TRBV28
clone_size: NA
cdr3_aa: ASTIKGGPYNSPLH

cdr3_length: 9
j_call: TRBJ1-2
v_call: TRBV30
clone_size: few
cdr3_aa: AWRARGGYT

cdr3_length: 10
j_call: TRBJ2-3
v_call: TRBV6-1
clone_size: NA
cdr3_aa: ASSEGRDTQY

cdr3_length: 11
j_call: TRBJ2-5
v_call: TRBV29-1
clone_size: NA
cdr3_aa: SVEEGGSGTQY

cdr3_length: 13
j_call: TRBJ1-2
v_call: TRBV4-2
clone_size: few
cdr3_aa: ASSQAEGTMDGYT

cdr3_length: 11
j_call: TRBJ2-1
v_call: TRBV9
clone_size: NA
cdr3_aa: ASSVGPPDEQF

cdr3_length: 11
j_call: TRBJ1-1
v_call: TRBV28
clone_size: NA
cdr3_aa: ASTILRQVEAF

cdr3_length: 11
j_call: TRBJ1-3
v_call: TRBV6-5
clone_size: NA
cdr3_aa: ASKQGAGNTIY

cdr3_length: 10
j_call: TRBJ1-5
v_call: TRBV29-1
clone_size: NA
cdr3_aa: SVAGQDQPQH

cdr3_length: 11
j_call: TRBJ2-7
v_call: TRBV20-1
clone_size: NA
cdr3_aa: SASSPQGNEQY

cdr3_length: 9
j_call: TRBJ2-5
v_call: TRBV29-1
clone_size: NA
cdr3_aa: SEGGWETQY

cdr3_length: 9
j_call: TRBJ1-2
v_call: TRBV6-5
clone_size: NA
cdr3_aa: ASRLNYGYT

cdr3_length: 13
j_call: TRBJ1-1
v_call: TRBV18
clone_size: NA
cdr3_aa: ASSPADRGNTEAF

cdr3_length: 13
j_call: TRBJ2-3
v_call: TRBV2
clone_size: once
cdr3_aa: ASSGLSQGTDTQY

cdr3_length: 10
j_call: TRBJ2-5
v_call: TRBV29-1
clone_size: NA
cdr3_aa: SMSGQQETQY

cdr3_length: 14
j_call: TRBJ1-3
v_call: TRBV30
clone_size: NA
cdr3_aa: AWSAPGQGAWNTIY

cdr3_length: 13
j_call: TRBJ1-1
v_call: TRBV28
clone_size: NA
cdr3_aa: ASSLRAGGKTEAF

cdr3_length: 12
j_call: TRBJ1-2
v_call: TRBV6-5
clone_size: NA
cdr3_aa: ASSYREGSYGYT

cdr3_length: 12
j_call: TRBJ2-2
v_call: TRBV5-1
clone_size: NA
cdr3_aa: ASSPGWNTGELF

cdr3_length: 12
j_call: TRBJ2-7
v_call: TRBV5-1
clone_size: NA
cdr3_aa: ASSLDRRIFEQY

cdr3_length: 10
j_call: TRBJ2-2
v_call: TRBV29-1
clone_size: once
cdr3_aa: SGGRSTGELF

cdr3_length: 13
j_call: TRBJ1-1
v_call: TRBV30
clone_size: NA
cdr3_aa: AWSSKSGGSTEAF